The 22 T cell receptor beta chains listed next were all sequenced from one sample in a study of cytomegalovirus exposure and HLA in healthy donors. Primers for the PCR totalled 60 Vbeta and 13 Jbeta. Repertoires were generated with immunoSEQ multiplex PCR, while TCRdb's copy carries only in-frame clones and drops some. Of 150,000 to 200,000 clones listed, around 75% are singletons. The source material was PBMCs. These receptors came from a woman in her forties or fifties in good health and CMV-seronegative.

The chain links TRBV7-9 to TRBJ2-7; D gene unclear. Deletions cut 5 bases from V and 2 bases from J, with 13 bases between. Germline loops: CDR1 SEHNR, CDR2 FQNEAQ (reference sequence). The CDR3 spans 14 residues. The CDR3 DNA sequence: TGTGCCAGCAGCCCTAAAAAACAGCCCTACGAGCAGTACTTC. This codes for CASSPKKQPYEQYF. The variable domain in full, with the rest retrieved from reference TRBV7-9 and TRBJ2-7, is DTGVSQNPRHKITKRGQNVTFRCDPISEHNRLYWYRQTLGQGPEFLTYFQNEAQLEKSRLLSDRFSAERPKGSFSTLEIQRTEQGDSAMYLCASSPKKQPYEQYFGPGTRLTVT.

CDR3 in amino acids: CASSLLAGEETQYF. The DNA for the CDR3 is TGCGCCAGCAGCTTATTAGCGGGGGAAGAGACCCAGTACTTC. J is TRBJ2-5 and V is TRBV5-1; TRBD2 agrees at 9 bases. Germline assignment: CDR1 SGHRS and CDR2 YFSETQ. After removal of 2 bases from V and 3 bases from J, the junction contained 2 bases not matched to a gene. This CDR3 is built from 14 residues.

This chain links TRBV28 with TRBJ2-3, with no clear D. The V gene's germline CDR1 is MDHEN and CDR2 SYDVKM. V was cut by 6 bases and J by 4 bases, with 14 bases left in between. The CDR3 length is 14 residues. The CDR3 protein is CASSLSTKPDTQYF. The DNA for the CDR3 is TGTGCCAGCAGCCTATCTACTAAGCCAGATACGCAGTATTTT.

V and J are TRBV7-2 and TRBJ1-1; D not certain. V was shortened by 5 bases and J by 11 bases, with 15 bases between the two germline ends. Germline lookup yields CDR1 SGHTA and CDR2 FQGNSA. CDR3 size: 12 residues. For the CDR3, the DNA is TGTGCCAGCAGCACCGACCAGCCGGGGGCTTTCTTT. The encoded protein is CASSTDQPGAFF.

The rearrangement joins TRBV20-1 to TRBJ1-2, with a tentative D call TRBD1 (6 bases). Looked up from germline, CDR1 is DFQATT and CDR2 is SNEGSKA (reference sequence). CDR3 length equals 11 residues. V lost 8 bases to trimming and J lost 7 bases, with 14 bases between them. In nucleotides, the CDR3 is TGCAGTACAGGGCTCTTAGGTGGCTACACCTTC. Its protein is CSTGLLGGYTF.

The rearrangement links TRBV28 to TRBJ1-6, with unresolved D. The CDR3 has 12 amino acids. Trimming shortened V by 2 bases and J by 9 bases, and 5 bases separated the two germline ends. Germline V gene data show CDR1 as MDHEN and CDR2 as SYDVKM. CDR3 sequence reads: CASSLRSSPLHF. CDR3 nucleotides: TGTGCCAGCAGTTTACGGAGTTCACCCCTCCACTTT.

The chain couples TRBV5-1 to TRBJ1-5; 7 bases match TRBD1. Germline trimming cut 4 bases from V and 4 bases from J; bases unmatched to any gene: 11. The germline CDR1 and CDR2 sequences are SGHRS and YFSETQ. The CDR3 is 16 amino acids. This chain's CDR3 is CASSIEARDRNQPQHF. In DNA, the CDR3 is TGCGCCAGCAGCATTGAAGCCCGGGACAGAAATCAGCCCCAGCATTTT.

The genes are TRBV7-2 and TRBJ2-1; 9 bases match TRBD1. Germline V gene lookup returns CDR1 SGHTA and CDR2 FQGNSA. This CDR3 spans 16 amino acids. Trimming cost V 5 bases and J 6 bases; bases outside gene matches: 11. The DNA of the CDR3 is TGTGCCAGCAGCGTACAGGGGGCGCAGATACGCAATGAGCAGTTCTTC. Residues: CASSVQGAQIRNEQFF. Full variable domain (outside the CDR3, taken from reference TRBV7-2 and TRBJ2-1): GAGVSQSPSNKVTEKGKDVELRCDPISGHTALYWYRQSLGQGLEFLIYFQGNSAPDKSGLPSDRFSAERTGGSVSTLTIQRTQQEDSAVYLCASSVQGAQIRNEQFFGPGTRLTVL.

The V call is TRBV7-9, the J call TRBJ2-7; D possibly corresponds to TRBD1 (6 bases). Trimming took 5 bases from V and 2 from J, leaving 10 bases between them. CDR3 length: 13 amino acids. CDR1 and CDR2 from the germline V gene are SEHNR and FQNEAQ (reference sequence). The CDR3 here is CASSRRTAYEQYF. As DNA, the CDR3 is TGTGCCAGCAGCCGACGGACAGCCTACGAGCAGTACTTC.

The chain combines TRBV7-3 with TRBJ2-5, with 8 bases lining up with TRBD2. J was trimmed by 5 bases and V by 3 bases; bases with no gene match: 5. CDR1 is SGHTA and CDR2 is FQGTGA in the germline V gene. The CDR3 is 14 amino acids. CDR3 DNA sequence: TGTGCCAGCAGCTTGGGGGGCGGGGGGGAGACCCAGTACTTC. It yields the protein CASSLGGGGETQYF.

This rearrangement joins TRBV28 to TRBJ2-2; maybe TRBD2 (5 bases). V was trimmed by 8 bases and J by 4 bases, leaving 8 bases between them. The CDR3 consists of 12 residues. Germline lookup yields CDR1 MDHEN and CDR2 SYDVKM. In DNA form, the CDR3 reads TGTGCCAGCGGCCGGGGCACCGGGGAGCTGTTTTTT. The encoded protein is CASGRGTGELFF.

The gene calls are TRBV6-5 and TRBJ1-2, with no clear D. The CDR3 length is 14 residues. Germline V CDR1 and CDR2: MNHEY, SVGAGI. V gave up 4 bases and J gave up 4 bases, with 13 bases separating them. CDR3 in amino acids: CASSLDAAFYGYTF. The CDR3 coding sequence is TGTGCCAGCAGTTTAGATGCGGCCTTCTATGGCTACACCTTC.

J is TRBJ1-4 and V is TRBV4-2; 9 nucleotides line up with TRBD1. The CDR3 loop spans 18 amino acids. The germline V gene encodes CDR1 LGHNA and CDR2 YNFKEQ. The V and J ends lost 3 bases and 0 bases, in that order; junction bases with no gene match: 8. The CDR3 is CASSQANRGLATNEKLFF. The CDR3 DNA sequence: TGTGCCAGCAGCCAGGCCAACAGGGGGCTGGCAACTAATGAAAAACTGTTTTTT.

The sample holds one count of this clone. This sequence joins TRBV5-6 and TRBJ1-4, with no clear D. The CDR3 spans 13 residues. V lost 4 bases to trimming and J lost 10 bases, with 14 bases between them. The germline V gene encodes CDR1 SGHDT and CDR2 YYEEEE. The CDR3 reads CASSRRGYGKLFF. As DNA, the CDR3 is TGTGCCAGCAGCCGCCGCGGGTATGGAAAACTGTTTTTT.

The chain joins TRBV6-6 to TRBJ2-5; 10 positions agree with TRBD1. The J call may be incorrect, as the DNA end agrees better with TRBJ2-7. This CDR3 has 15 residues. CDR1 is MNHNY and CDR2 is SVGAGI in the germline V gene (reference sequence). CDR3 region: CASSHPGQGSYEQYF. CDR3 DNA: TGTGCCAGCAGCCATCCGGGACAGGGGTCCTACGAGCAGTACTTC.

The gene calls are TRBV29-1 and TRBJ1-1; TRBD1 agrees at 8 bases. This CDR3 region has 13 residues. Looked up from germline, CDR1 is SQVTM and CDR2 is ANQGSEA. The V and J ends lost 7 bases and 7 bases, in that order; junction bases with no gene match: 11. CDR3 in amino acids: CSAATGGRGEAFF. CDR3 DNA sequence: TGCAGCGCCGCTACAGGGGGGCGAGGTGAAGCTTTCTTT.

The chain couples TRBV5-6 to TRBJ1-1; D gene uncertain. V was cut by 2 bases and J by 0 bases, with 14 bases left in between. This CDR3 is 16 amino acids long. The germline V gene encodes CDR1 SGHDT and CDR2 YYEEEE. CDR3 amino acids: CASSFGLPLMNTEAFF. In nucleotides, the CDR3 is TGTGCCAGCAGCTTTGGTCTCCCACTAATGAACACTGAAGCTTTCTTT. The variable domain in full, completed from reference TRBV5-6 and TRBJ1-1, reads DAGVTQSPTHLIKTRGQQVTLRCSPKSGHDTVSWYQQALGQGPQFIFQYYEEEERQRGNFPDRFSGHQFPNYSSELNVNALLLGDSALYLCASSFGLPLMNTEAFFGQGTRLTVV.

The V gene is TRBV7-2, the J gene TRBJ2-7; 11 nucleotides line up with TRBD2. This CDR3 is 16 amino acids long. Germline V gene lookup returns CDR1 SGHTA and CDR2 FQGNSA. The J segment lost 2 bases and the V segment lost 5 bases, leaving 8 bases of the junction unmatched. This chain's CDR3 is CASSPTVAGGPYEQYF. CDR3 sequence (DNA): TGTGCCAGCAGCCCTACCGTAGCGGGGGGGCCCTACGAGCAGTACTTC.

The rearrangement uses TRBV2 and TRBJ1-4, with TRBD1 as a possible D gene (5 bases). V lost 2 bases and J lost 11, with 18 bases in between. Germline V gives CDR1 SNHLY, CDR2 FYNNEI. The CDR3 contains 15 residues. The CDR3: CASSESGGFKGKLFF. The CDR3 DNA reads TGTGCCAGCAGTGAATCGGGGGGTTTCAAAGGGAAACTGTTTTTT.

CDR3 nucleotide sequence: TGTGCCAGCAGCCAAGATCGATACAGTCCCTATGGCTACACCTTC. As protein: CASSQDRYSPYGYTF. The V and J genes are TRBV4-2 and TRBJ1-2; unclear D gene. The CDR3 extends over 15 amino acids. V was cut by 0 bases and J by 4 bases, with 12 bases left in between. Germline loops: CDR1 LGHNA, CDR2 YNFKEQ.

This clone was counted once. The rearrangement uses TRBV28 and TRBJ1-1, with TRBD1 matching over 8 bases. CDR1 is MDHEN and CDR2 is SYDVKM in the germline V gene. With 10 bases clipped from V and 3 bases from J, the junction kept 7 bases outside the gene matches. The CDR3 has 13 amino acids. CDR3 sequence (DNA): TGTGCCACCCGGACAGGGAGGTACACTGAAGCTTTCTTT. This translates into CATRTGRYTEAFF. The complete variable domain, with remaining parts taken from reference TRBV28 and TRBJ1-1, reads DVKVTQSSRYLVKRTGEKVFLECVQDMDHENMFWYRQDPGLGLRLIYFSYDVKMKEKGDIPEGYSVSREKKERFSLILESASTNQTSMYLCATRTGRYTEAFFGQGTRLTVV.

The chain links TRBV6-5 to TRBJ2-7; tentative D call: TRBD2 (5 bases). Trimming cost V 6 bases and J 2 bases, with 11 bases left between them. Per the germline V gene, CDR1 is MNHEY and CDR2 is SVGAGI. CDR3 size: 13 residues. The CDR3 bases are TGTGCCAGCAGGAGGGCCCGCGCCTACGAGCAGTACTTC. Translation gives CASRRARAYEQYF.